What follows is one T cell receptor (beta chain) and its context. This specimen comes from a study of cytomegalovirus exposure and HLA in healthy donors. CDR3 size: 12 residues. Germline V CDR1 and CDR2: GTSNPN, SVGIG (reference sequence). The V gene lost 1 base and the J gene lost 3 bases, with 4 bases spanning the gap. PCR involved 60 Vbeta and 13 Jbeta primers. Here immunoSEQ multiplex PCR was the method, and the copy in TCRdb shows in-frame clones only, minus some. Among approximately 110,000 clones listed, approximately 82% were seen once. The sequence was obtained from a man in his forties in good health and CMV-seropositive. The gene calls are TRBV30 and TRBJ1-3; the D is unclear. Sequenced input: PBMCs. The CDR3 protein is CAWSGVGNTIYF. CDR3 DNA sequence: TGTGCCTGGAGTGGCGTTGGAAACACCATATATTTT.